Given below is one T cell receptor (beta chain) in context. The data derive from a study of blood T cell repertoires in COVID-19. Study information: Spain, Italy and the United States supplied samples that represented acute and convalescent COVID-19. PBMCs, B-cell-depleted T cells, or T cells were the source of the cDNA or gDNA that made up the material.

Original data processing: Amplification with reference gene primers provided the estimates of nucleated cell counts. The assay was immunoSEQ multiplex PCR, and TCRdb's table has in-frame clones only and misses some. V and J calls and clone size come straight from that table; D and trimming were deduced from the DNA. This table holds 150,000 to 200,000 clones, approximately 88% found once. CDR3 length: 13 residues. Germline V lookup: CDR1 ENHRY, CDR2 SYGVKD. With 8 bases removed from V and 0 bases from J, the gap between germline ends came to 10 bases. The chain carries TRBV10-3 and TRBJ1-1; D call uncertain. This sequence originates from a woman aged 30 to 39 with acute or convalescent COVID-19. Sequenced material: peripheral blood. The CDR3 sequence: CAISAQMNTEAFF. As DNA, the CDR3 is TGTGCCATCTCTGCACAGATGAACACTGAAGCTTTCTTT.